One and the same sample provided the 27 T cell receptor beta chains below, sequenced in a study of Graves' ophthalmopathy and Graves' hyperthyroidism. Beta-chain TCR CDR3 regions were amplified from RNA transcripts. HTBI primers were used in a first-round RT-PCR, which preceded a second-round multiplex PCR. TCRdb fed the multiplex PCR reads into MiXCR, producing one record per CDR3 protein. Among hundreds of thousands of distinct CDR3 sequences, 35% to 50% were seen once, and the ten largest hold around 40%. Input material: peripheral blood. These TCRs come from an adult man with Graves' ophthalmopathy.

This clonotype was counted ten times or more. The chain links TRBV29-1 to TRBJ2-7; TRBD1 agrees at 7 bases. The CDR3 extends over 15 amino acids. Trimming cost V 3 bases and J 1 base; bases outside gene matches: 9. Germline values: CDR1 SQVTM, CDR2 ANQGSEA. The CDR3 region is CSVEDDREPSYEQYF. CDR3 nucleotides: TGCAGCGTTGAGGACGACAGGGAACCGTCCTACGAGCAGTACTTC.

Concerning this clonotype: Being one base from a much bigger clone, this may be a read error. V is TRBV24-1 and J is TRBJ1-5; 11 nucleotides agree with TRBD1. The CDR3 length is 15 residues. Losses at the gene ends were 11 bases for V and 5 bases for J; bases not matched to a gene: 10. Germline values: CDR1 KGHDR, CDR2 SFDVKD. The CDR3 is CASRPGQGGDQPQHF. DNA of the CDR3: TGTGCCAGCCGCCCGGGACAGGGGGGGGATCAGCCCCAGCATTTT.

This chain joins TRBV7-2 and TRBJ1-1; 10 nucleotides match TRBD1. CDR1 and CDR2 from the germline V gene are SGHTA and FQGNSA. This CDR3 comprises 14 residues. Losses at the gene ends were 9 bases for V and 3 bases for J; bases not matched to a gene: 7. The CDR3 loop reads CASSTDRGDTEAFF. The CDR3 DNA is TGTGCCAGTAGTACGGACAGGGGGGACACTGAAGCTTTCTTT.

This clonotype was counted many times. The genes are TRBV15 and TRBJ1-6; D gene unclear. Trimming removed 0 bases at V and 6 bases at J, with 6 bases between. CDR3 length: 14 residues. Germline V gene data show CDR1 as LNHNV and CDR2 as YYDKDF (reference sequence). The CDR3 nucleotides read TGTGCCACCAGCAGAGATGGAGGTAATTCACCCCTCCACTTT. Protein product: CATSRDGGNSPLHF. Looking up the rest from reference TRBV15 and TRBJ1-6 gives the full variable domain: DAMVIQNPRYQVTQFGKPVTLSCSQTLNHNVMYWYQQKSSQAPKLLFHYYDKDFNNEADTPDNFQSRRPNTSFCFLDIRSPGLGDTAMYLCATSRDGGNSPLHFGNGTRLTVT.

The chain couples TRBV2 to TRBJ1-5; D is possibly TRBD1 (5 bases). CDR1 is SNHLY and CDR2 is FYNNEI in the germline V gene. This CDR3 spans 15 amino acids. The germline V and J ends were trimmed by 5 bases and 7 bases, with 18 bases remaining between them. CDR3 sequence reads: CASSLFGGGEQPQHF. The CDR3 region has the DNA TGTGCCAGCAGTTTATTTGGGGGAGGGGAACAGCCCCAGCATTTT.

V is TRBV29-1 and J is TRBJ1-1; D gene ambiguous. Germline CDR1 SQVTM, CDR2 ANQGSEA. The CDR3 is 13 amino acids. Trimming removed 4 bases from V and 1 base from J, with 10 bases in between. CDR3 amino acids: CSVVDGENTEAFF. The DNA of the CDR3 is TGCAGCGTTGTTGACGGAGAGAACACTGAAGCTTTCTTT.

This clonotype was counted at least ten times. This chain connects TRBV10-3 to TRBJ2-7; D gene unclear. V lost 6 bases to trimming and J lost 4 bases, with 10 bases between them. The CDR3 has 12 residues. Germline values: CDR1 ENHRY, CDR2 SYGVKD. CDR3 region: CAISGLGYEQYF. CDR3 nucleotide sequence: TGTGCCATCAGCGGCCTGGGGTACGAGCAGTACTTC.

This clonotype was counted a few times. The chain links TRBV20-1 to TRBJ2-7; 7 nucleotides line up with TRBD1. The CDR3 runs to 13 residues. CDR1 is DFQATT and CDR2 is SNEGSKA in the germline V gene (reference sequence). The J segment lost 1 base and the V segment lost 5 bases, leaving 5 bases of the junction unmatched. Here the CDR3 reads CSAAYRGSYEQYF. In DNA, the CDR3 is TGCAGTGCTGCGTACAGGGGATCCTACGAGCAGTACTTC.

The chain couples TRBV25-1 to TRBJ2-7; the D gene is possibly TRBD1 (5 bases). The CDR3 sequence is 15 residues long. V was shortened by 6 bases and J by 3 bases, with 18 bases between the two germline ends. Germline loops: CDR1 MGHDK, CDR2 SYGVNS. In nucleotides, the CDR3 is TGTGCCAGCAGCTCCCGACAGCCCGGTGGCTACGAGCAGTACTTC. This encodes CASSSRQPGGYEQYF.

Notes on this clonotype: As the CDR3 is not closed by the conserved phenylalanine or tryptophan, this likely results from a read error. The chain uses TRBV2 and TRBJ1-1; the D gene is possibly TRBD1 (5 bases). Germline V lookup: CDR1 SNHLY, CDR2 FYNNEI. V lost 6 bases, J lost 4 bases, and 12 bases lay in between. This CDR3 comprises 13 residues. CDR3 DNA sequence: TGTGCCAGCAGGGGGGAGGTAGTCACTGAAGCTTTCTCT. Translation gives CASRGEVVTEAFS.

V and J are TRBV25-1 and TRBJ1-3, with D unresolved. This CDR3 spans 13 amino acids. V lost 4 bases to trimming and J lost 7 bases, with 11 bases between them. CDR1 and CDR2 (germline): MGHDK, SYGVNS. CDR3 sequence (DNA): TGTGCCAGCAGTGGAGGGAGCGCGAACACCATATATTTT. Protein: CASSGGSANTIYF.

This clonotype was detected ten times or more. The genes are TRBV2 and TRBJ2-5; 8 nucleotides align to TRBD1. The CDR3 consists of 17 residues. V was clipped by 5 bases and J by 0 bases; unmatched bases: 11. The germline gives CDR1 SNHLY, CDR2 FYNNEI. The chain's CDR3 is CASSSTGVIMYQETQYF. The CDR3, as DNA: TGTGCCAGCAGTTCGACAGGGGTTATTATGTACCAAGAGACCCAGTACTTC.

The chain joins TRBV20-1 to TRBJ1-4; 7 positions agree with TRBD1. The CDR3 is 15 amino acids. The J segment lost 4 bases and the V segment lost 6 bases, leaving 11 bases of the junction unmatched. Germline assignment: CDR1 DFQATT and CDR2 SNEGSKA (reference sequence). CDR3 sequence reads: CSAYIAHRGNEKLFF. CDR3 coding DNA: TGCAGTGCCTATATCGCCCACAGGGGTAATGAAAAACTGTTTTTT.

This clonotype was counted a few times. V is TRBV11-2 and J is TRBJ2-2; a weak D match, TRBD2 (5 bases). CDR1 SGHAT and CDR2 FQNNGV come from the germline V gene. The CDR3 has 15 amino acids. Between the trimmed V and J ends, which lost 5 bases and 7 bases, there was a span of 17 bases. CDR3: CASSPSGLRGGELFF. In DNA, the CDR3 is TGTGCCAGCAGCCCAAGCGGCTTACGGGGCGGGGAGCTGTTTTTT.

With regard to this clonotype: Being one base from a much bigger clone, this may be a read error. Since the CDR3 does not end with the conserved phenylalanine or tryptophan, this likely comes from a read error. The chain is built from TRBV11-2 and TRBJ1-1; no clear D. Germline V lookup: CDR1 SGHAT, CDR2 FQNNGV. Trimming shortened V by 0 bases and J by 1 base, and 9 bases separated the two germline ends. This CDR3 has 15 residues. CDR3 residues: CASSLDGNRNTEAFL. The CDR3 nucleotides are TGTGCCAGCAGCTTAGACGGTAATCGGAACACTGAAGCTTTCCTT.

CDR3 DNA: TGCAGTGCTAGAGAACCCTACAGGGGCGGCCAAGAGACCCAGTACTTC. Translation: CSAREPYRGGQETQYF. This chain uses TRBV20-1 with TRBJ2-5, with 7 bases lining up with TRBD1. Germline loops: CDR1 DFQATT, CDR2 SNEGSKA (reference sequence). Losses at the gene ends were 0 bases for V and 1 base for J; bases not matched to a gene: 8. The CDR3 runs 16 residues.

This clonotype was counted a few times. V is TRBV5-6 and J is TRBJ2-5; the D gene is possibly TRBD2 (5 bases). Germline loops: CDR1 SGHDT, CDR2 YYEEEE. Trimming left V 6 bases short and J 5 bases short, with 17 bases between. This CDR3 has 14 amino acids. CDR3 in amino acids: CASTWMEDGETQYF. The CDR3 DNA sequence: TGTGCCAGCACCTGGATGGAGGATGGGGAGACCCAGTACTTC.

The rearrangement joins TRBV11-1 to TRBJ1-1; a weak D match, TRBD1 (6 bases). From germline, CDR1 is SGHAT and CDR2 FQDESV (reference sequence). This CDR3 is built from 14 residues. The V end lost 8 bases, the J end lost 4 bases, and 17 bases lay between the germline ends. The CDR3 DNA sequence: TGTGCCAGCCCCGGGGAGGGGGGTGGCACTGAAGCTTTCTTT. Residues: CASPGEGGGTEAFF.

Ten or more counts support this clonotype. The J gene is TRBJ2-5, the V gene TRBV29-1; D gene uncertain. Germline lookup yields CDR1 SQVTM and CDR2 ANQGSEA. Trimming removed 1 base from V and 7 bases from J, with 13 bases in between. There are 13 residues in the CDR3. The CDR3 coding sequence is TGCAGCGTTGAAGTTTTGCGTTCAGGGACCCAGTACTTC. It yields the protein CSVEVLRSGTQYF.

The rearrangement uses TRBV7-3 and TRBJ2-7, with D perhaps matching TRBD1 (6 bases). The CDR3 extends over 15 amino acids. Deletions cut 5 bases from V and 5 bases from J, with 19 bases between. From germline, CDR1 is SGHTA and CDR2 FQGTGA. The CDR3 sequence: CASSATGMRFDEQYF. As DNA, the CDR3 is TGTGCCAGCAGCGCCACAGGGATGAGATTCGACGAGCAGTACTTC.

There are a few counts of this clonotype. The chain is built from TRBV5-1 and TRBJ2-7; D not resolved. The CDR3 is 13 amino acids. CDR1 SGHRS and CDR2 YFSETQ come from the germline V gene. V was cut by 1 base and J by 3 bases, with 8 bases left in between. This CDR3 reads CASSLSVGYEQYF. The CDR3 DNA sequence: TGCGCCAGCAGCTTGAGTGTGGGCTACGAGCAGTACTTC. The variable domain in full, with the rest retrieved from reference TRBV5-1 and TRBJ2-7, is KAGVTQTPRYLIKTRGQQVTLSCSPISGHRSVSWYQQTPGQGLQFLFEYFSETQRNKGNFPGRFSGRQFSNSRSEMNVSTLELGDSALYLCASSLSVGYEQYFGPGTRLTVT.

This clonotype appeared many times. The chain carries TRBV10-3 and TRBJ1-1; D unresolved. Germline-derived CDR1 and CDR2 are ENHRY and SYGVKD. V was trimmed by 2 bases and J by 1 base, leaving 14 bases between them. The CDR3 length is 16 residues. CDR3: CAISEKGGSQNTEAFF. The CDR3 DNA follows: TGTGCCATCAGTGAGAAGGGAGGCAGCCAGAACACTGAAGCTTTCTTT.

The CDR3 sequence is CASVVANTEAFF. The CDR3 bases are TGTGCCAGCGTAGTGGCGAACACTGAAGCTTTCTTT. The chain joins TRBV2 to TRBJ1-1, with D unresolved. The germline V gene has CDR1 SNHLY and CDR2 FYNNEI. The CDR3 loop spans 12 amino acids. V gave up 8 bases and J gave up 1 base, with 8 bases separating them.

This chain uses TRBV6-1 with TRBJ2-5; D perhaps matches TRBD1 (5 bases). The CDR3 consists of 15 residues. Trimming removed 6 bases at V and 3 bases at J, with 17 bases between. The germline CDR1 and CDR2 sequences are MNHNS and SASEGT. CDR3 coding DNA: TGTGCCAGCAGACACGCGTCAGGGCGGAAAGAGACCCAGTACTTC. Translation gives CASRHASGRKETQYF.

This clonotype was seen more than once but under ten times. The chain couples TRBV27 to TRBJ1-5; D ambiguous. CDR1 and CDR2 from the germline V gene are MNHEY and SMNVEV (reference sequence). This CDR3 spans 15 amino acids. V gave up 6 bases and J gave up 0 bases, with 12 bases separating them. Written as DNA, the CDR3 is TGTGCCAGCAGGCCTAGTCTGTATAGCAATCAGCCCCAGCATTTT. Protein product: CASRPSLYSNQPQHF.

Concerning this clonotype: One end of the junction is discordant with germline, which a read error may explain. The rearrangement joins TRBV6-5 to TRBJ1-5; D may be TRBD1 (6 bases). In germline, CDR1 is MNHEY, CDR2 SVGAGI. CDR3 length: 14 residues. The CDR3 loop is CAGSERHRAQPQHF. Here the CDR3 DNA reads TGTGCCGGCAGTGAAAGACACAGGGCTCAGCCCCAGCATTTT.

The chain links TRBV12-3 or TRBV12-4 to TRBJ2-7; a possible D gene is TRBD2 (6 bases). The CDR3 has 12 residues. Trimming left V 5 bases short and J 6 bases short, with 11 bases between. The CDR3 DNA is TGTGCCAGCAGTCCGACTAGTGCCGAGCAGTACTTC. This sequence encodes CASSPTSAEQYF.